The 2 T cell receptor beta chains below all came from one sample that was sequenced in a study of T cells in Graves' hyperthyroidism and ophthalmopathy. Using RNA transcripts as the source, TCR beta CDR3 regions were amplified. The HTBI primer set was used in a first-round RT-PCR of the TCR CDR3. From the multiplex PCR reads, TCRdb called clonotypes with MiXCR, one entry per CDR3 protein. Counted here are some 570,000 distinct CDR3 sequences, 12% to 15% occurring once; the ten biggest clones make up about 7%. The sequenced material came from blood. All receptors derive from a woman aged 18 to 35 with Graves' ophthalmopathy.

This clonotype was seen many times. J is TRBJ2-7 and V is TRBV27; 11 nucleotides agree with TRBD2. The CDR3 loop spans 17 amino acids. V lost 8 bases to trimming and J lost 1 base; unmatched junction nucleotides: 13. CDR1 and CDR2 from the germline V gene are MNHEY and SMNVEV (reference sequence). The CDR3 nucleotides read TGTGCCAGCTGGACCCTTAGCGGGAGGGCCAATTCCTACGAGCAGTACTTC. This sequence encodes CASWTLSGRANSYEQYF.

This chain joins TRBV9 and TRBJ1-2, with 9 nucleotides matching TRBD1. The germline CDR1 and CDR2 sequences are SGDLS and YYNGEE. Trimming took 3 bases from V and 3 from J; bases not matched to a gene: 6. The CDR3 has 15 amino acids. CDR3 nucleotide sequence: TGTGCCAGCAGCGCCGGGACAGGGACCGACTATGGCTACACCTTC. It translates to CASSAGTGTDYGYTF.